These 5 T cell receptor beta chains were all obtained from the same sample, sequenced in a study of radiation and T cells in renal cell carcinoma. The protocol was immunoSEQ multiplex PCR, while the TCRdb copy is restricted to in-frame clones and leaves out a portion. Of about 150,000 clones in the sample, about 85% were seen once. This sample's time point: baseline pretreatment blood. Sample treatment: 15 Gy SBRT to primary tumor, nephrectomy 4 weeks later. This sample comprised blood, obtained from a patient whose treatment included radiotherapy and nephrectomy. These receptors came from a woman aged 70-85 years with renal cell carcinoma.

The rearrangement links TRBV9 to TRBJ1-2; 11 positions match TRBD1. CDR1 is SGDLS and CDR2 is YYNGEE in the germline V gene. The length of the CDR3 is 14 residues. V was clipped by 4 bases and J by 4 bases; unmatched bases: 3. In DNA form, the CDR3 reads TGTGCCAGCAGCCCAGGACAGGGGGCCTATGGCTACACCTTC. The encoded protein is CASSPGQGAYGYTF. The variable domain in full, with the rest retrieved from reference TRBV9 and TRBJ1-2, is DSGVTQTPKHLITATGQRVTLRCSPRSGDLSVYWYQQSLDQGLQFLIQYYNGEERAKGNILERFSAQQFPDLHSELNLSSLELGDSALYFCASSPGQGAYGYTFGSGTRLTVV.

This chain links TRBV28 with TRBJ1-6, with 7 nucleotides matching TRBD1. Unmatched junction bases numbered 7, after V lost 7 bases and J lost 7 bases. CDR1 is MDHEN and CDR2 is SYDVKM in the germline V gene. The CDR3 totals 14 residues. The CDR3 is CASTLGQWNSPLHF. In DNA, the CDR3 is TGTGCCAGCACCCTGGGACAGTGGAATTCACCCCTCCACTTT.

The genes are TRBV5-4 and TRBJ2-1; D is unresolved. Trimming shortened V by 3 bases and J by 7 bases, and 8 bases separated the two germline ends. CDR3 length: 12 amino acids. CDR1 SGHNT and CDR2 YYREEE come from the germline V gene (reference sequence). Here the CDR3 DNA reads TGTGCCAGCAGCTCCCCGGGTAATGAGCAGTTCTTC. Translating it yields CASSSPGNEQFF.

This chain links TRBV19 with TRBJ2-6; D perhaps matches TRBD1 (6 bases). Trimming left V 8 bases short and J 3 bases short, with 17 bases between. Germline V CDR1 and CDR2: LNHDA, SQIVND (reference sequence). This CDR3 spans 16 amino acids. In DNA form, the CDR3 reads TGTGCCAGTGAACAGGGTAGCGCGTTTGGGGCCAACGTCCTGACTTTC. Protein product: CASEQGSAFGANVLTF.

V usage is TRBV10-1 and J usage is TRBJ2-5; 8 bases fit TRBD2. Unmatched junction bases numbered 6, after V lost 4 bases and J lost 5 bases. Germline values: CDR1 WNHNN, CDR2 SYGVQD (reference sequence). The CDR3 has 14 residues. In nucleotides, the CDR3 is TGCGCCAGCAGTGGGACTAGCCCTAGCGAGACCCAGTACTTC. Its translation: CASSGTSPSETQYF.